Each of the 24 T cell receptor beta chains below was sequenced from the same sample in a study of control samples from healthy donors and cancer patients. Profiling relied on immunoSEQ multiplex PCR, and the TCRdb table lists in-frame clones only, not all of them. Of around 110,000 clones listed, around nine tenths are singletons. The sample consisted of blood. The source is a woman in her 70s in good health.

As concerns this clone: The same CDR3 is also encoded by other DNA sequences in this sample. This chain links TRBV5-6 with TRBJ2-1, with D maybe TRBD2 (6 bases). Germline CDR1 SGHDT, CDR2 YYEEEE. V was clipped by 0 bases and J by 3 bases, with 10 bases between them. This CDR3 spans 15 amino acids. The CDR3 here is CASSLGWGDYNEQFF. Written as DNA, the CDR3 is TGTGCCAGCAGCTTGGGTTGGGGGGACTACAATGAGCAGTTCTTC. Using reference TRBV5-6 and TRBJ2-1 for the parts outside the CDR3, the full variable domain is DAGVTQSPTHLIKTRGQQVTLRCSPKSGHDTVSWYQQALGQGPQFIFQYYEEEERQRGNFPDRFSGHQFPNYSSELNVNALLLGDSALYLCASSLGWGDYNEQFFGPGTRLTVL.

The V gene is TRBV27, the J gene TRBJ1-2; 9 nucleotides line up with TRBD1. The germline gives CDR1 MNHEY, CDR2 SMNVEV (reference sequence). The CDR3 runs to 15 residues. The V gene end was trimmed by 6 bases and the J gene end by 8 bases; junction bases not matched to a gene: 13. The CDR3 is CASSTGQGMYWGYTF. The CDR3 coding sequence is TGTGCCAGCAGCACGGGACAGGGAATGTACTGGGGCTACACCTTC.

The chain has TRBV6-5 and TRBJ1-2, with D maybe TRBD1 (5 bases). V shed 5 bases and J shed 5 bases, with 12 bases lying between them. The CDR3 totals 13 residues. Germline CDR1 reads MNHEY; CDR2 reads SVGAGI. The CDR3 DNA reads TGTGCCAGCAGTCTTGGGGCAGCGTATGGCTACACCTTC. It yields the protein CASSLGAAYGYTF.

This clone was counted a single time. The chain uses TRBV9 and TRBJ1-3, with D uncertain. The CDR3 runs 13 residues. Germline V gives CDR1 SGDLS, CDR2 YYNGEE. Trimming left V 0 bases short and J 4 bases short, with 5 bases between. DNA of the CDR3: TGTGCCAGCAGCGTAGCCCAAGGAAACACCATATATTTT. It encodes CASSVAQGNTIYF.

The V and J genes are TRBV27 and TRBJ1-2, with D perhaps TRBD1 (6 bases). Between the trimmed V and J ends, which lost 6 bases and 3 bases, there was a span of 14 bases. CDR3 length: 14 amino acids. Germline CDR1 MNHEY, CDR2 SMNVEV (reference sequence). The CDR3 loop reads CASRGAGVHYGYTF. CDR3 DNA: TGTGCCAGCAGGGGGGCGGGGGTACACTATGGCTACACCTTC.

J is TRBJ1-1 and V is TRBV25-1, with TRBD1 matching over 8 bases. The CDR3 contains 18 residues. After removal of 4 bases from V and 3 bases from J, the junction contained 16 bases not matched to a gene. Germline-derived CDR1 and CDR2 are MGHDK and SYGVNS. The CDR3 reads CASSGEQRDRKFDTEAFF. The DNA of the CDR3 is TGTGCCAGCAGTGGAGAACAACGGGACAGGAAGTTTGACACTGAAGCTTTCTTT.

The CDR3 nucleotides are TGTGCCAGCAGCTTATTTCAGGGAGCAGATACGCAGTATTTT. As protein: CASSLFQGADTQYF. V usage is TRBV11-1 and J usage is TRBJ2-3; D may match TRBD1 or TRBD2 (5 bases each). The germline V gene has CDR1 SGHAT and CDR2 FQDESV (reference sequence). The CDR3 totals 14 residues. Trimming removed 2 bases from V and 4 bases from J, with 10 bases in between. Using reference TRBV11-1 and TRBJ2-3 for the parts outside the CDR3, the full variable domain is EAEVAQSPRYKITEKSQAVAFWCDPISGHATLYWYRQILGQGPELLVQFQDESVVDDSQLPKDRFSAERLKGVDSTLKIQPAELGDSAMYLCASSLFQGADTQYFGPGTRLTVL.

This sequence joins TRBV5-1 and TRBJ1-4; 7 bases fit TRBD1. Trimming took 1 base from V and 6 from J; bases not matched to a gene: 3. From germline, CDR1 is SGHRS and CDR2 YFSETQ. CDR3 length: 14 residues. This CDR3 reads CASSLNGQDEKLFF. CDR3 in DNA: TGCGCCAGCAGCTTGAACGGACAGGATGAAAAACTGTTTTTT.

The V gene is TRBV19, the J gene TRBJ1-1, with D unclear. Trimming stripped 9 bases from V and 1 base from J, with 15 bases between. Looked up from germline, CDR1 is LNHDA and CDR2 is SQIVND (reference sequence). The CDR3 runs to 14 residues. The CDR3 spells CASTNFPQNTEAFF. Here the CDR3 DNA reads TGTGCCAGCACAAATTTCCCCCAGAACACTGAAGCTTTCTTT.

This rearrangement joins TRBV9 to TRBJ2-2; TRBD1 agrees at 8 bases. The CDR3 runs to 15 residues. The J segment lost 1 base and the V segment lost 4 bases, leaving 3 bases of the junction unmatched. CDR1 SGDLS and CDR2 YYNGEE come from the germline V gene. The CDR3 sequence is CASSTGGRNTGELFF. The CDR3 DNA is TGTGCCAGCAGCACAGGGGGGCGGAACACCGGGGAGCTGTTTTTT.

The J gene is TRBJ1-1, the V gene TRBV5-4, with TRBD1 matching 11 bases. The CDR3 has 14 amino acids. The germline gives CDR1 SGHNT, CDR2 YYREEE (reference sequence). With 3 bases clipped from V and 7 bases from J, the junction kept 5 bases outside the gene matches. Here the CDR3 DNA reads TGTGCCAGCAGCTGGGGACAGGGGGTGGGTGAAGCTTTCTTT. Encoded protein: CASSWGQGVGEAFF.

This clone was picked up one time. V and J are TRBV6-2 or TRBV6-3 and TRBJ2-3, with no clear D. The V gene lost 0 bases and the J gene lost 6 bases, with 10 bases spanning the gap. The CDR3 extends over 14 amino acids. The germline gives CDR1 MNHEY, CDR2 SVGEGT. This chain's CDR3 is CASSYSWTPDTQYF. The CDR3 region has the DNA TGTGCCAGCAGTTACTCCTGGACCCCGGATACGCAGTATTTT.

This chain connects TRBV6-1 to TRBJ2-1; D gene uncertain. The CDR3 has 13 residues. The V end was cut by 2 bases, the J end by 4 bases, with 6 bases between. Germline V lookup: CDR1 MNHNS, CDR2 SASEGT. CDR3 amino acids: CASSELGYNEQFF. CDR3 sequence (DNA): TGTGCCAGCAGTGAATTGGGTTACAATGAGCAGTTCTTC.

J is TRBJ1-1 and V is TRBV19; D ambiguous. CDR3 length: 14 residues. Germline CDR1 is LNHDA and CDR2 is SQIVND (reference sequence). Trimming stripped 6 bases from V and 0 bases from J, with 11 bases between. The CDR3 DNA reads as TGTGCCAGTAGCCCCCGGATGATGAACACTGAAGCTTTCTTT. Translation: CASSPRMMNTEAFF. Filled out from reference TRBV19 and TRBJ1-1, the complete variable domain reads DGGITQSPKYLFRKEGQNVTLSCEQNLNHDAMYWYRQDPGQGLRLIYYSQIVNDFQKGDIAEGYSVSREKKESFPLTVTSAQKNPTAFYLCASSPRMMNTEAFFGQGTRLTVV.

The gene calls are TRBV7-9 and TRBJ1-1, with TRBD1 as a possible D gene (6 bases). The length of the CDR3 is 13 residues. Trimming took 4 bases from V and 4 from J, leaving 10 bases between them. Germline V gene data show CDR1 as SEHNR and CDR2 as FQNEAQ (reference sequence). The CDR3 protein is CASSSSGATEAFF. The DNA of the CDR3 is TGTGCCAGCAGCTCCTCAGGGGCCACTGAAGCTTTCTTT.

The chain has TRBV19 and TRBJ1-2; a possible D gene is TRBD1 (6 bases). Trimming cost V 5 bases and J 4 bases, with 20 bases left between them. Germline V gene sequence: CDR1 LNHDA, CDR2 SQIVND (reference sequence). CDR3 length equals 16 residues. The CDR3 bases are TGTGCCAGTAGTTCCTGGTGGGCACAGGGTACCTATGGCTACACCTTC. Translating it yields CASSSWWAQGTYGYTF.

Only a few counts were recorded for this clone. The CDR3 region is CASSQDRAGPLLAFF. In nucleotides, the CDR3 is TGCGCCAGCAGCCAAGATCGTGCGGGGCCACTCCTCGCTTTCTTT. The chain combines TRBV4-3 with TRBJ1-1, with a tentative D call TRBD1 (5 bases). Trimming removed 0 bases from V and 11 bases from J, with 19 bases in between. Looked up from germline, CDR1 is LGHNA and CDR2 is YSLEER. The CDR3 runs 15 residues.

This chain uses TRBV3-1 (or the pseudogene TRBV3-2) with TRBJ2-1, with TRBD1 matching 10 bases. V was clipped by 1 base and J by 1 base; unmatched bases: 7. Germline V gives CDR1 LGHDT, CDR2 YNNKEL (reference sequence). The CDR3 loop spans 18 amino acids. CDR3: CASSQGGQGVRSYNEQFF. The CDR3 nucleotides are TGTGCCAGCAGCCAAGGAGGACAGGGGGTTCGTTCCTACAATGAGCAGTTCTTC.

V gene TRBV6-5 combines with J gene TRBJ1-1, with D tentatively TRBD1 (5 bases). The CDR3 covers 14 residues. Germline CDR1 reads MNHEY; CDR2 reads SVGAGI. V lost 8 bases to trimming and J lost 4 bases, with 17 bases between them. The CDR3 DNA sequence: TGTGCCAGCCAGGGTCGGGCGCCGGTCACTGAAGCTTTCTTT. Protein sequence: CASQGRAPVTEAFF.

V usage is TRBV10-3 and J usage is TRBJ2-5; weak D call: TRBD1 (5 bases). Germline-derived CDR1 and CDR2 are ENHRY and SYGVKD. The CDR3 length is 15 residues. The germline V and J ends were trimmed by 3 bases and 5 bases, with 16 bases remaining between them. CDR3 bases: TGTGCCATCAGTGATGGTGGGGCTAGAGTGGAGACCCAGTACTTC. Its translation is CAISDGGARVETQYF.

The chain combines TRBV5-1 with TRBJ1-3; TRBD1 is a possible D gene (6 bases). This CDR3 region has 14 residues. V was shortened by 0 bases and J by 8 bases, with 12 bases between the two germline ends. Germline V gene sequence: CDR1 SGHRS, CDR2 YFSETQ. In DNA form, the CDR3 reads TGCGCCAGCAGCTTGGGGGGGCGCGATGACACCATATATTTT. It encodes CASSLGGRDDTIYF.

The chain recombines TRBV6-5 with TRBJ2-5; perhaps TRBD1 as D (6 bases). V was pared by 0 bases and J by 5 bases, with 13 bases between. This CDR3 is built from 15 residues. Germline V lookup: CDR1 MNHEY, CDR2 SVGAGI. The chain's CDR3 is CASSYSTGPRETQYF. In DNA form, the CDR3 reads TGTGCCAGCAGTTACTCGACAGGCCCCCGGGAGACCCAGTACTTC.

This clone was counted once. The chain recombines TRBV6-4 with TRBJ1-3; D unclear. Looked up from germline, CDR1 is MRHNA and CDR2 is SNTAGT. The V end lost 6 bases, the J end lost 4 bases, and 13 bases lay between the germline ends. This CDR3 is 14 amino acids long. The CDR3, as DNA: TGTGCCAGCAGGACCTCCTCCTCCGGAAACACCATATATTTT. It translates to CASRTSSSGNTIYF.

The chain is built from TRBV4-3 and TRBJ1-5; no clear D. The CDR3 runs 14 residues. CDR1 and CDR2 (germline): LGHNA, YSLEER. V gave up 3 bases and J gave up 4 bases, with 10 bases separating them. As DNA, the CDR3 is TGCGCCAGCAGCCATGGGGTTCTGAATCAGCCCCAGCATTTT. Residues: CASSHGVLNQPQHF.